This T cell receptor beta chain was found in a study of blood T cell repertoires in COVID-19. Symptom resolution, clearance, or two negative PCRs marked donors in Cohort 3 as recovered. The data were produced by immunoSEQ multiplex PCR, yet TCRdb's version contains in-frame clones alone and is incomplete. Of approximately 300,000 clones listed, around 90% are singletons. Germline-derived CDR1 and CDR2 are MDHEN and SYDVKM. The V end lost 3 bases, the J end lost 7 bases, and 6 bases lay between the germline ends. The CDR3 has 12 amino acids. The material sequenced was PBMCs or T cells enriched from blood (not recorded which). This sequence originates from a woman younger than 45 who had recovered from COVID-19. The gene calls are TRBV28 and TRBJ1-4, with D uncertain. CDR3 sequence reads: CASSFSGEKLFF. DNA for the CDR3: TGTGCCAGCAGTTTTTCAGGTGAAAAACTGTTTTTT.